The present T cell receptor (beta chain) was sequenced within a study of blood T cells in healthy people across ages. Germline CDR1 is ENHRY and CDR2 is SYGVKD. V dropped 2 bases and J dropped 4 bases, with 8 bases sitting between them. The CDR3 contains 13 residues. This clonotype was recorded a few times. Its antigen is unidentified. General study findings and limits: Using unsorted PBMCs precluded a conclusive naive versus antigen-experienced comparison.

A second PCR, run for roughly 7 to 12 cycles, used a sample-barcoded 5' primer plus a J-beta primer mix. Through a template-switch adaptor with 12 random nucleotides, each cDNA molecule received a tag. TCRdb itself ran the 5' RACE reads through MiXCR, one entry per CDR3 protein. The sample carries approximately 1.5 million distinct CDR3 sequences, 42% recorded once. J is TRBJ1-2 and V is TRBV10-3; maybe TRBD1 (6 bases). The sequence came from a woman under 30 in good health. The specimen sequenced was blood. The CDR3 here is CAISEGTSYGYTF. CDR3 sequence (DNA): TGTGCCATCAGTGAGGGGACATCCTATGGCTACACCTTC.